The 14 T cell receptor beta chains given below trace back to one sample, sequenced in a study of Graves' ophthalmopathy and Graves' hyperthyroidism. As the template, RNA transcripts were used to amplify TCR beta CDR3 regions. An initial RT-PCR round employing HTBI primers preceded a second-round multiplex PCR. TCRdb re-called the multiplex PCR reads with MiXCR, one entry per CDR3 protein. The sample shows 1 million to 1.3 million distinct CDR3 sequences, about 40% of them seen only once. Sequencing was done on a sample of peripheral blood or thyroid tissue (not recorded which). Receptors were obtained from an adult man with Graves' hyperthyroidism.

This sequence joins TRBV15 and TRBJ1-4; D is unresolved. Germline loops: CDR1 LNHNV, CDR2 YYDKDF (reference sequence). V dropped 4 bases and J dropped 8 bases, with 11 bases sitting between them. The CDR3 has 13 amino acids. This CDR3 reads CATSTPVGEKLFF. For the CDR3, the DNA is TGTGCCACCAGCACCCCGGTGGGGGAAAAACTGTTTTTT.

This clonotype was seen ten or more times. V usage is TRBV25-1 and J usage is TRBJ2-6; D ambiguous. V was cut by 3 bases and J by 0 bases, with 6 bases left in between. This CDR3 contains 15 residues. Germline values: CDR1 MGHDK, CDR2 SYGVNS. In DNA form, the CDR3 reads TGTGCCAGCAGTGAGCGTTACTCTGGGGCCAACGTCCTGACTTTC. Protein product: CASSERYSGANVLTF.

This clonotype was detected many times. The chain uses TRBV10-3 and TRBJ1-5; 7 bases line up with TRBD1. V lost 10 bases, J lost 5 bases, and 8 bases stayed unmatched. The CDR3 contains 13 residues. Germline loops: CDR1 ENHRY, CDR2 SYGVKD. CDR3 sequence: CATSQGRDQPQHF. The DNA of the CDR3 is TGTGCCACCTCACAGGGGAGGGATCAGCCCCAGCATTTT.

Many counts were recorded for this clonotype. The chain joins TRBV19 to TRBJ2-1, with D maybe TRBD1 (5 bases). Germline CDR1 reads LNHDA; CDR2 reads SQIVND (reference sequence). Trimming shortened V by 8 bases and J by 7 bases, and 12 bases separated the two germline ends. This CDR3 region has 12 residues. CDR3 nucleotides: TGTGCCAGTGGCAAAGGGGATAATGAGCAGTTCTTC. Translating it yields CASGKGDNEQFF.

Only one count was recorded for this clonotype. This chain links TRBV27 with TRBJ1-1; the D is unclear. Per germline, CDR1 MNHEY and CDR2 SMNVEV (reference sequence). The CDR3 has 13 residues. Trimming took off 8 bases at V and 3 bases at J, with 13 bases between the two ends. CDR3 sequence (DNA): TGTGCCAGCGGGTCCAGACGGCACACTGAAGCTTTCTTT. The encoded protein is CASGSRRHTEAFF.

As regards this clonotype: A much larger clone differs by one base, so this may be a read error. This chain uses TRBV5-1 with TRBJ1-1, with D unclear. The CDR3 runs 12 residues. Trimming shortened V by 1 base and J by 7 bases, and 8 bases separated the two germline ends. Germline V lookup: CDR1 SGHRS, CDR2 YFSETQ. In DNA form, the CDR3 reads TGCGCCAGCAGCTTGATAAGCTGTGAAGCTTTCTTT. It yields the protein CASSLISCEAFF.

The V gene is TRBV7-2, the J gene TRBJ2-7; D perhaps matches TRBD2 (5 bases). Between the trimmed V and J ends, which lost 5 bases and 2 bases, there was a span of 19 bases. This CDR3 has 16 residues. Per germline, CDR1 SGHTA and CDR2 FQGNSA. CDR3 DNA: TGTGCCAGCAGCCAATTACCAGCGGACGAAACCTACGAGCAGTACTTC. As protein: CASSQLPADETYEQYF.

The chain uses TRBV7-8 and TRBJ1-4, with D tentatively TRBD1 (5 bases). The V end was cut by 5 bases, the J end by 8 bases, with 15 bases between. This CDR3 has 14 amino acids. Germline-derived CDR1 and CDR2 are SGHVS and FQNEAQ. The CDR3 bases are TGTGCCAGCAGCCTCGGGGGGATCGGCGAAAAACTGTTTTTT. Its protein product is CASSLGGIGEKLFF.

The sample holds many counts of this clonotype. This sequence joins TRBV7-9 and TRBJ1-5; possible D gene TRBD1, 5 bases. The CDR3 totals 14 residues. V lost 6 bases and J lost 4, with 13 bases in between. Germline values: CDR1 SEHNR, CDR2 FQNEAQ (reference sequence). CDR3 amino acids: CASSFDSRNQPQHF. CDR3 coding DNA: TGTGCCAGCAGTTTTGACAGTCGGAATCAGCCCCAGCATTTT.

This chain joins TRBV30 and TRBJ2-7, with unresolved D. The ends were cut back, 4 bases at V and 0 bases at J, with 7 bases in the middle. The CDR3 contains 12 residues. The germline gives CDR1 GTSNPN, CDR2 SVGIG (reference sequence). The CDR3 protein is CAWTSNSYEQYF. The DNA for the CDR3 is TGTGCCTGGACAAGCAACTCCTACGAGCAGTACTTC.

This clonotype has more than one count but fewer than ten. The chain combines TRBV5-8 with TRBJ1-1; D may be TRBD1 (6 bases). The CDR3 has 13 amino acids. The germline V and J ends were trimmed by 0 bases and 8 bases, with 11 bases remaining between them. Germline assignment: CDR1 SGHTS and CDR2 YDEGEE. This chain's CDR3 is CASSLGQVREAFF. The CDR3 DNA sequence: TGTGCCAGCAGCTTGGGACAGGTGCGGGAAGCTTTCTTT.

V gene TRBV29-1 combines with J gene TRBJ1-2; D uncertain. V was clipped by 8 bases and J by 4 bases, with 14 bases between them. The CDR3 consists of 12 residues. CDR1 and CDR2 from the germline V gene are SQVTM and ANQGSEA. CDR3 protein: CSSMAAGYGYTF. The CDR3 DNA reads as TGCAGCTCCATGGCGGCGGGCTATGGCTACACCTTC.

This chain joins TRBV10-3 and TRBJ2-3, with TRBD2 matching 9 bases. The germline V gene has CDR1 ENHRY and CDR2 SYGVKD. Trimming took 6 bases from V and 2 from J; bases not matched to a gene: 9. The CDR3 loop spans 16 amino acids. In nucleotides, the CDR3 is TGTGCCATCAGCAGCCCCTTAGCGGGGGTCACAGATACGCAGTATTTT. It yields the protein CAISSPLAGVTDTQYF.

The CDR3 nucleotides are TGTGCCAGCAGCCAAGCGGGAAAAGCCTATGGGGCCAACGTCCTGACTTTC. This encodes CASSQAGKAYGANVLTF. V gene TRBV5-8 combines with J gene TRBJ2-6; 7 nucleotides align to TRBD2. V shed 4 bases and J 3 bases; nucleotides not matched to a gene: 10. The CDR3 totals 17 residues. CDR1 and CDR2 from the germline V gene are SGHTS and YDEGEE.